The 21 T cell receptor beta chains presented below share a single source sample, sequenced in a study of shared clonotypes between healthy human individuals. The repertoire was sequenced with immunoSEQ multiplex PCR; TCRdb's copy has only in-frame clones and lacks some. This table holds 2,500,000 or so clones, approximately 90% found once. The sequenced sample consisted of naive CD4+ T cells from PBMCs. As for subset: CD45RA+ positively selected. Receptors were obtained from a man younger than 35 in good health. Some clones in this sample may be carry-over from other donors' samples.

This chain joins TRBV15 and TRBJ2-2; D is possibly TRBD2 (8 bases). Trimming took off 1 base at V and 4 bases at J, with 16 bases between the two ends. Germline CDR1 is LNHNV and CDR2 is YYDKDF (reference sequence). The CDR3 sequence is 17 residues long. CDR3: CATSRGLSGTATGELFF. The CDR3 DNA follows: TGTGCCACCAGCAGAGGGCTTAGCGGGACAGCCACCGGGGAGCTGTTTTTT.

This sequence joins TRBV7-2 and TRBJ2-7; D gene uncertain. There are 14 residues in the CDR3. With 5 bases removed from V and 2 bases from J, the gap between germline ends came to 13 bases. Per germline, CDR1 SGHTA and CDR2 FQGNSA. The CDR3 sequence is CASSPRPDTYEQYF. CDR3 coding DNA: TGTGCCAGCAGCCCACGGCCAGATACCTACGAGCAGTACTTC. The full variable domain, rest sourced from reference TRBV7-2 and TRBJ2-7, is GAGVSQSPSNKVTEKGKDVELRCDPISGHTALYWYRQSLGQGLEFLIYFQGNSAPDKSGLPSDRFSAERTGGSVSTLTIQRTQQEDSAVYLCASSPRPDTYEQYFGPGTRLTVT.

This clone came up a few times. This chain uses TRBV18 with TRBJ1-1; no firm D call. Per germline, CDR1 KGHSH and CDR2 LQKENI. V was shortened by 5 bases and J by 3 bases, with 10 bases between the two germline ends. CDR3 length: 13 residues. CDR3 region: CASSKGRDTEAFF. The CDR3 region has the DNA TGTGCCAGCTCAAAAGGGAGGGACACTGAAGCTTTCTTT.

This clone was counted a single time. This sequence joins TRBV28 and TRBJ1-2; 9 bases agree with TRBD1. Per the germline V gene, CDR1 is MDHEN and CDR2 is SYDVKM. This CDR3 is built from 15 residues. The J segment lost 4 bases and the V segment lost 4 bases, leaving 7 bases of the junction unmatched. CDR3 loop: CASSSSTGGFYGYTF. The CDR3 DNA reads TGTGCCAGCAGTTCCTCGACAGGGGGGTTCTATGGCTACACCTTC.

This clone appeared a single time. The chain is built from TRBV29-1 and TRBJ1-2, with 7 bases fitting TRBD1. Germline-derived CDR1 and CDR2 are SQVTM and ANQGSEA. The J segment lost 7 bases and the V segment lost 6 bases, leaving 11 bases of the junction unmatched. The length of the CDR3 is 13 residues. The CDR3 coding sequence is TGCAGCGTGCAAACAGGGGTCACCGGTGGCTACACCTTC. It is translated as CSVQTGVTGGYTF.

This chain joins TRBV28 and TRBJ2-1, with D perhaps TRBD1 (6 bases). V lost 2 bases and J 0 bases, leaving 14 bases between the germline ends. Germline CDR1 reads MDHEN; CDR2 reads SYDVKM. This CDR3 region has 17 residues. CDR3 coding DNA: TGTGCCAGCAGTTTAGGCGTTCCGGACAGCTCCTACAATGAGCAGTTCTTC. Residues: CASSLGVPDSSYNEQFF.

The CDR3 bases are TGCGCCAGTCGGACAGGGGCGTCCTACGAGCAGTACTTC. Translation: CASRTGASYEQYF. The V call is TRBV5-1, the J call TRBJ2-7; the match to TRBD1 covers 9 bases. Germline CDR1 SGHRS, CDR2 YFSETQ. Trimming took 8 bases from V and 1 from J; bases not matched to a gene: 4. The length of the CDR3 is 13 residues.

The V call is TRBV6-6, the J call TRBJ2-2; tentatively, D is TRBD2 (6 bases). The CDR3 has 14 residues. V lost 7 bases, J lost 2 bases, and 11 bases lay in between. CDR1 MNHNY and CDR2 SVGAGI come from the germline V gene (reference sequence). DNA for the CDR3: TGTGCCAGCATGACGGGAGACAACACCGGGGAGCTGTTTTTT. Protein: CASMTGDNTGELFF.

J is TRBJ2-7 and V is TRBV7-2; D is perhaps TRBD1 (6 bases). The CDR3 runs 14 residues. Trimming left V 4 bases short and J 4 bases short, with 14 bases between. Germline-derived CDR1 and CDR2 are SGHTA and FQGNSA. This chain's CDR3 is CASSSLVGGYEQYF. DNA for the CDR3: TGTGCCAGCAGCTCGCTAGTAGGGGGATACGAGCAGTACTTC.

The V call is TRBV7-2, the J call TRBJ2-6, with no clear D. The germline V gene encodes CDR1 SGHTA and CDR2 FQGNSA. The CDR3 extends over 17 amino acids. The V gene lost 5 bases and the J gene lost 0 bases, with 14 bases spanning the gap. The CDR3 loop is CASSLELRSSGANVLTF. The CDR3 DNA reads TGTGCCAGCAGCCTGGAGCTCAGGAGCTCTGGGGCCAACGTCCTGACTTTC.

The sample holds one count of this clone. This chain uses TRBV14 with TRBJ2-1; tentative D call: TRBD1 (5 bases). The CDR3 runs 17 residues. CDR1 SGHDN and CDR2 FVKESK come from the germline V gene. The ends were cut back, 0 bases at V and 0 bases at J, with 12 bases in the middle. The CDR3 protein is CASSQEWTSFSYNEQFF. The CDR3 region has the DNA TGTGCCAGCAGCCAAGAGTGGACAAGCTTCTCCTACAATGAGCAGTTCTTC.

This chain uses TRBV6-6 with TRBJ1-4; possible D gene TRBD1, 6 bases. Trimming removed 2 bases from V and 6 bases from J, with 16 bases in between. This CDR3 comprises 16 residues. Germline V gene lookup returns CDR1 MNHNY and CDR2 SVGAGI (reference sequence). In DNA, the CDR3 is TGTGCCAGCAGTTACAGATCGGGGGGGCTGCATGAAAAACTGTTTTTT. It codes for CASSYRSGGLHEKLFF.

The gene calls are TRBV28 and TRBJ2-6; no definite D call. The V gene lost 8 bases and the J gene lost 0 bases, with 5 bases spanning the gap. Looked up from germline, CDR1 is MDHEN and CDR2 is SYDVKM. The CDR3 is made up of 13 amino acids. The CDR3 sequence is CASAVSGANVLTF. The CDR3 DNA follows: TGTGCCAGCGCGGTCTCTGGGGCCAACGTCCTGACTTTC.

The chain is built from TRBV7-2 and TRBJ2-7, with 8 positions matching TRBD1. With V trimmed by 2 bases and J by 5 bases, 5 bases remained unmatched. CDR3 length: 14 amino acids. The germline gives CDR1 SGHTA, CDR2 FQGNSA. In DNA form, the CDR3 reads TGTGCCAGCAGCTTACGCAGGGGGCGCGACGAGCAGTACTTC. Protein sequence: CASSLRRGRDEQYF.

The chain combines TRBV5-1 with TRBJ2-3; tentatively, D is TRBD2 (6 bases). Between the trimmed V and J ends, which lost 0 bases and 10 bases, there was a span of 18 bases. This CDR3 contains 15 residues. CDR1 is SGHRS and CDR2 is YFSETQ in the germline V gene. The DNA for the CDR3 is TGCGCCAGCAGCTTGGCCGGGACTCCCCGGGAGCCGCAGTATTTT. Amino acids: CASSLAGTPREPQYF. The full variable domain, completed using reference TRBV5-1 and TRBJ2-3, is KAGVTQTPRYLIKTRGQQVTLSCSPISGHRSVSWYQQTPGQGLQFLFEYFSETQRNKGNFPGRFSGRQFSNSRSEMNVSTLELGDSALYLCASSLAGTPREPQYFGPGTRLTVL.

In its sample, this clone was seen a few times. J is TRBJ1-5 and V is TRBV12-1; the listed D gene, TRBD1, was not tested against the DNA. TRBV12-1 is described as a pseudogene. This CDR3 comprises 16 residues. The DNA for the CDR3 is TGTGCCAGCAGCTTCCCCGGGACAGGGGTTCATCAGCCCCAGCATTTT. Its protein product is CASSFPGTGVHQPQHF.

The V call is TRBV27, the J call TRBJ2-7; D might be TRBD1 (6 bases). V lost 2 bases to trimming and J lost 1 base, with 15 bases between them. Germline V gene lookup returns CDR1 MNHEY and CDR2 SMNVEV (reference sequence). The CDR3 contains 16 residues. CDR3 nucleotide sequence: TGTGCCAGCAGTTTAAAAGGACAGACCCGATCCTACGAGCAGTACTTC. Translation: CASSLKGQTRSYEQYF.

The chain is built from TRBV29-1 and TRBJ1-6; tentative D call: TRBD1 (6 bases). Germline CDR1 SQVTM, CDR2 ANQGSEA. V dropped 4 bases and J dropped 6 bases, with 10 bases sitting between them. The length of the CDR3 is 13 residues. The CDR3 loop is CSVADRFNSPLHF. Written as DNA, the CDR3 is TGCAGCGTTGCGGACAGATTTAATTCACCCCTCCACTTT.

This chain links TRBV4-1 with TRBJ2-1; 10 nucleotides line up with TRBD2. Trimming removed 1 base from V and 6 bases from J; junction bases left unmatched: 9. This CDR3 comprises 17 residues. Germline values: CDR1 MGHRA, CDR2 YSYEKL. The CDR3 reads CASSQGRLAGEVNEQFF. Written as DNA, the CDR3 is TGCGCCAGCAGCCAAGGGAGGCTAGCGGGAGAGGTCAATGAGCAGTTCTTC.

The chain couples TRBV5-8 to TRBJ1-1; 8 bases match TRBD1. The length of the CDR3 is 12 residues. The germline V gene encodes CDR1 SGHTS and CDR2 YDEGEE. V gave up 4 bases and J gave up 8 bases; unmatched junction bases: 4. The CDR3 loop reads CASSRDRGEAFF. The CDR3 DNA follows: TGTGCCAGCAGCCGAGACAGGGGCGAAGCTTTCTTT.

The rearrangement joins TRBV25-1 to TRBJ2-1, with 8 positions matching TRBD2. This CDR3 is 15 amino acids long. The trim removed 2 bases at V and 4 bases at J, leaving 4 bases unmatched. CDR1 MGHDK and CDR2 SYGVNS come from the germline V gene. CDR3 sequence reads: CASSEGLAQYNEQFF. CDR3 sequence (DNA): TGTGCCAGCAGTGAAGGACTAGCCCAGTACAATGAGCAGTTCTTC.